The 30 T cell receptor beta chains listed next were all sequenced from one sample in a study of blood T cell repertoires in COVID-19. Here immunoSEQ multiplex PCR was the method, and the copy in TCRdb shows in-frame clones only, minus some. The top ten hold around 4.6% of the sample, which has 300,000 to 350,000 clones, approximately 88% seen once. Specimen: PBMCs or T cells enriched from blood (not recorded which). The source of these receptors is a man aged 30 to 39 who had recovered from COVID-19.

The V call is TRBV18, the J call TRBJ1-6, with TRBD1 identical over 7 bases. This CDR3 is built from 15 residues. J lost 7 bases, V lost 6 bases, and 9 bases had no gene match. Germline loops: CDR1 KGHSH, CDR2 LQKENI. The CDR3 reads CASSLDRERNSPLHF. CDR3 nucleotides: TGTGCCAGCTCTCTCGACAGGGAGAGAAATTCACCCCTCCACTTT. Based on the CDR3 plus reference TRBV18 and TRBJ1-6, the full variable domain is NAGVMQNPRHLVRRRGQEARLRCSPMKGHSHVYWYRQLPEEGLKFMVYLQKENIIDESGMPKERFSAEFPKEGPSILRIQQVVRGDSAAYFCASSLDRERNSPLHFGNGTRLTVT.

The V and J genes are TRBV2 and TRBJ1-2, with D uncertain. V shed 6 bases and J shed 2 bases, with 10 bases lying between them. The germline V gene has CDR1 SNHLY and CDR2 FYNNEI. This CDR3 is 13 amino acids long. The CDR3: CASRGTGNYGYTF. CDR3 nucleotides: TGTGCCAGCAGAGGTACGGGGAACTATGGCTACACCTTC.

V gene TRBV3-1 (or the pseudogene TRBV3-2) combines with J gene TRBJ1-1; 7 nucleotides agree with TRBD1. This CDR3 is 13 amino acids long. Germline CDR1 reads LGHDT; CDR2 reads YNNKEL (reference sequence). J gave up 2 bases and V 4 bases, and 1 base lay outside the gene matches. This chain's CDR3 is CASSPGGNTEAFF. DNA of the CDR3: TGTGCCAGCAGCCCAGGGGGTAACACTGAAGCTTTCTTT.

The rearrangement uses TRBV11-2 and TRBJ1-1; TRBD1 matches at 9 bases. Looked up from germline, CDR1 is SGHAT and CDR2 is FQNNGV. The V segment lost 1 base and the J segment 4 bases; nucleotides outside the gene matches: 1. The CDR3 sequence is 14 residues long. CDR3 in DNA: TGTGCCAGCAGCTTAGGGACAGGGGCCACTGAAGCTTTCTTT. This encodes CASSLGTGATEAFF.

V and J are TRBV18 and TRBJ2-3, with 7 bases fitting TRBD1. Germline loops: CDR1 KGHSH, CDR2 LQKENI. The CDR3 spans 15 residues. Trimming at V came to 6 bases and at J to 0 bases, leaving 6 bases not matched to a gene. The CDR3 is CASSVGTVSTDTQYF. The CDR3 DNA reads TGTGCCAGCTCGGTCGGGACAGTGAGCACAGATACGCAGTATTTT.

The chain joins TRBV5-5 to TRBJ1-6, with 8 bases matching TRBD1. The CDR3 covers 18 residues. Germline values: CDR1 SGHKS, CDR2 YYEKEE (reference sequence). With V trimmed by 2 bases and J by 7 bases, 14 bases remained unmatched. CDR3 DNA: TGTGCCAGCAGCTTTTCCGGGACAGGTGGTTCTAGAAATTCACCCCTCCACTTT. Amino acid sequence: CASSFSGTGGSRNSPLHF.

The rearrangement joins TRBV12-3 or TRBV12-4 to TRBJ1-3; D is perhaps TRBD1 (5 bases). Deletions cut 7 bases from V and 4 bases from J, with 11 bases between. The CDR3 has 13 residues. CDR3 bases: TGTGCCAGCACCCCGACAGCCGGAAACACCATATATTTT. Residues: CASTPTAGNTIYF.

The rearrangement joins TRBV9 to TRBJ1-1; 12 nucleotides match TRBD1. Losses at the gene ends were 2 bases for V and 1 base for J; bases not matched to a gene: 3. Germline loops: CDR1 SGDLS, CDR2 YYNGEE. CDR3 length: 16 amino acids. The CDR3: CASSVGTGGGNTEAFF. CDR3 DNA: TGTGCCAGCAGCGTGGGGACAGGGGGCGGGAACACTGAAGCTTTCTTT.

V usage is TRBV4-1 and J usage is TRBJ2-7; 7 bases are shared with TRBD1. This CDR3 is built from 15 residues. CDR1 is MGHRA, CDR2 YSYEKL, per germline. V shed 1 base, J shed 2 bases, and the junction held 5 bases outside the gene matches. The CDR3 DNA reads TGCGCCAGCAGCCAAGGGACAGGCAATACCTACGAGCAGTACTTC. Protein: CASSQGTGNTYEQYF.

This clone was observed once. The chain links TRBV7-3 to TRBJ2-7; 10 bases map to TRBD1. V lost 4 bases, J lost 2 bases, and 2 bases stayed unmatched. The V gene's germline CDR1 is SGHTA and CDR2 FQGTGA. CDR3 length equals 14 residues. The CDR3 reads CASSSGTGAYEQYF. Written as DNA, the CDR3 is TGTGCCAGCAGCTCCGGGACAGGGGCCTACGAGCAGTACTTC.

As to this clone: At the DNA level, this CDR3 is encoded by other sequences in the same sample as well. The J gene is TRBJ1-1, the V gene TRBV5-4; D ambiguous. Germline V gene sequence: CDR1 SGHNT, CDR2 YYREEE (reference sequence). The V end lost 0 bases, the J end lost 2 bases, and 8 bases lay between the germline ends. The CDR3 consists of 14 residues. Written as DNA, the CDR3 is TGTGCCAGCAGCTTGGGAGGGCTCAACACTGAAGCTTTCTTT. The encoded protein is CASSLGGLNTEAFF.

This chain joins TRBV30 and TRBJ2-5; 8 bases match TRBD2. Germline CDR1 is GTSNPN and CDR2 is SVGIG (reference sequence). J was trimmed by 7 bases and V by 0 bases; bases with no gene match: 13. The CDR3 consists of 16 residues. Here the CDR3 DNA reads TGTGCCTGGAGTGTACTCAGCGGGGGCGGCGGAAGGACCCAGTACTTC. It codes for CAWSVLSGGGGRTQYF.

This clone was observed once. The chain recombines TRBV5-1 with TRBJ1-2; D uncertain. With 4 bases removed from V and 6 bases from J, the gap between germline ends came to 16 bases. The CDR3 is 14 amino acids. Germline V gene data show CDR1 as SGHRS and CDR2 as YFSETQ. The CDR3 protein is CASSPMYREDGYTF. In DNA form, the CDR3 reads TGCGCCAGCAGCCCGATGTATAGGGAGGATGGCTACACCTTC.

V is TRBV29-1 and J is TRBJ1-2, with D maybe TRBD1 (6 bases). Germline V gene data show CDR1 as SQVTM and CDR2 as ANQGSEA. The CDR3 runs to 11 residues. The CDR3 spells CAGQTNYGYTF. CDR3 DNA sequence: TGCGCCGGACAGACTAACTATGGCTACACCTTC.

This chain links TRBV23-1 with TRBJ1-1; D remains ambiguous. TRBV23-1 falls under the ORF class, with uncertain function. The CDR3 runs 12 residues. V was clipped by 6 bases and J by 3 bases, with 8 bases between them. CDR3 nucleotides: TGCGCCAGCAGCCCCGGGGACACTGAAGCTTTCTTT. Translation: CASSPGDTEAFF.

This chain uses TRBV28 with TRBJ1-1, with D unresolved. V gave up 4 bases and J gave up 1 base, with 16 bases separating them. In germline, CDR1 is MDHEN, CDR2 SYDVKM. The length of the CDR3 is 16 residues. In nucleotides, the CDR3 is TGTGCCAGCAGTTCCGCGTCTTCAGACTCGAACACTGAAGCTTTCTTT. Protein product: CASSSASSDSNTEAFF.

The chain couples TRBV24-1 to TRBJ2-7; D not certain. Between the trimmed V and J ends, which lost 4 bases and 6 bases, there was a span of 15 bases. This CDR3 comprises 14 residues. The germline CDR1 and CDR2 sequences are KGHDR and SFDVKD. CDR3 amino acids: CATSESVSRGEQYF. For the CDR3, the DNA is TGTGCCACCAGTGAATCAGTATCCCGAGGCGAGCAGTACTTC.

CDR3 residues: CASSPTGGQETQYF. CDR3 DNA sequence: TGTGCCAGCTCACCAACCGGGGGGCAAGAGACCCAGTACTTC. The chain joins TRBV18 to TRBJ2-5; 7 bases line up with TRBD2. With 2 bases clipped from V and 2 bases from J, the junction kept 2 bases outside the gene matches. CDR1 and CDR2 (germline): KGHSH, LQKENI. The CDR3 has 14 amino acids.

The J gene is TRBJ1-3, the V gene TRBV18, with 8 bases aligning to TRBD1. CDR1 and CDR2 (germline): KGHSH, LQKENI. The V gene end was trimmed by 2 bases and the J gene end by 0 bases; junction bases not matched to a gene: 3. The CDR3 totals 16 residues. CDR3: CASSPTGQGSGNTIYF. In DNA form, the CDR3 reads TGTGCCAGCTCACCAACCGGACAGGGCTCTGGAAACACCATATATTTT.

The chain couples TRBV5-4 to TRBJ2-2; D is unresolved. V was pared by 0 bases and J by 0 bases, with 9 bases between. The CDR3 contains 16 residues. Germline lookup yields CDR1 SGHNT and CDR2 YYREEE (reference sequence). The CDR3 DNA reads as TGTGCCAGCAGCTTGGGTCTAGGCCCGAACACCGGGGAGCTGTTTTTT. Its protein product is CASSLGLGPNTGELFF.

This rearrangement joins TRBV10-1 to TRBJ2-5; 8 bases are shared with TRBD1. The V gene end was trimmed by 6 bases and the J gene end by 5 bases; junction bases not matched to a gene: 8. The CDR3 consists of 14 residues. Germline CDR1 and CDR2: WNHNN and SYGVQD (reference sequence). CDR3 DNA sequence: TGCGCCAGCAGCCCTGACAGGGGAATGGAGACCCAGTACTTC. Translating it yields CASSPDRGMETQYF.

In DNA, the CDR3 is TGTGCCAGCAGCACGGGACAGGACAATGAGCAGTTCTTC. It yields the protein CASSTGQDNEQFF. The J gene is TRBJ2-1, the V gene TRBV7-3; TRBD1 agrees at 8 bases. Germline V lookup: CDR1 SGHTA, CDR2 FQGTGA. Losses at the gene ends were 5 bases for V and 5 bases for J; bases not matched to a gene: 2. The CDR3 is 13 amino acids.

This rearrangement joins TRBV29-1 to TRBJ2-4; the match to TRBD2 covers 14 bases. V shed 6 bases and J 3 bases; nucleotides not matched to a gene: 10. This CDR3 is built from 17 residues. Germline V CDR1 and CDR2: SQVTM, ANQGSEA. In DNA, the CDR3 is TGCAGCGTGCGGACTAGCGGGGGGTCCGGGGGCAAAAACATTCAGTACTTC. Residues: CSVRTSGGSGGKNIQYF.

The sample holds many counts of this clone. The V gene is TRBV4-1, the J gene TRBJ2-7, with D hard to call. Germline V CDR1 and CDR2: MGHRA, YSYEKL. V lost 6 bases, J lost 0 bases, and 12 bases lay in between. The CDR3 is made up of 14 amino acids. CDR3 nucleotides: TGCGCCAGCAGTTATCTCTTGAGCTCCTACGAGCAGTACTTC. Translation gives CASSYLLSSYEQYF.

Only a few counts were recorded for this clone. The rearrangement links TRBV10-3 to TRBJ1-1; TRBD1 is a possible D gene (5 bases). V dropped 3 bases and J dropped 8 bases, with 10 bases sitting between them. This CDR3 is 12 amino acids long. Germline V gene lookup returns CDR1 ENHRY and CDR2 SYGVKD. CDR3 in amino acids: CAISEDDREAFF. CDR3 DNA sequence: TGTGCCATCAGTGAAGACGACAGAGAAGCTTTCTTT.

The rearrangement uses TRBV13 and TRBJ2-1, with 9 bases aligning to TRBD2. V shed 2 bases, J shed 15 bases, and the junction held 5 bases outside the gene matches. The CDR3 spans 12 residues. Germline V CDR1 and CDR2: PRHDT, FYEKMQ (reference sequence). The CDR3 bases are TGTGCCAGCAGCTTATCTAGCGGGGTGCGGTTCTTC. It is translated as CASSLSSGVRFF.

This chain links TRBV7-2 with TRBJ2-1, with D possibly TRBD2 on 6 matching bases. The CDR3 extends over 14 amino acids. Deletions cut 3 bases from V and 7 bases from J, with 13 bases between. The V gene's germline CDR1 is SGHTA and CDR2 FQGNSA. CDR3 sequence reads: CASSLSFGGNEQFF. Here the CDR3 DNA reads TGTGCCAGCAGCTTGTCATTCGGGGGAAATGAGCAGTTCTTC.

The chain is built from TRBV28 and TRBJ1-1; no clear D. V dropped 6 bases and J dropped 7 bases, with 18 bases sitting between them. The CDR3 is 14 amino acids. Germline CDR1 reads MDHEN; CDR2 reads SYDVKM. In DNA, the CDR3 is TGTGCCAGCAGGGTGTTAGTAGATAAAAGTGAAGCTTTCTTT. This translates into CASRVLVDKSEAFF.

V and J are TRBV28 and TRBJ2-1, with 10 bases that match TRBD1. The germline V gene has CDR1 MDHEN and CDR2 SYDVKM. After removal of 7 bases from V and 4 bases from J, the junction contained 10 bases not matched to a gene. The CDR3 has 16 amino acids. The CDR3 nucleotides are TGTGCCAGCATCCACGAGCGGGACAGGGGTTACAATGAGCAGTTCTTC. This encodes CASIHERDRGYNEQFF.

The chain links TRBV28 to TRBJ1-5; no reliable D call. V lost 3 bases and J lost 9, with 15 bases in between. CDR1 is MDHEN and CDR2 is SYDVKM in the germline V gene. The CDR3 spans 14 residues. CDR3 nucleotide sequence: TGTGCCAGCAGTTTGGGTCGGGGTCGTCGGCCCCAGCATTTT. It translates to CASSLGRGRRPQHF.